These 7 T cell receptor beta chains came from one sample sequenced in a study of long-term antiretroviral therapy in people with HIV. The authors ran the immunoSEQ assay, v3.0, at survey level. Libraries were prepared by immunoSEQ multiplex PCR; TCRdb keeps only in-frame clonotypes and omits some of them. The repertoire holds around 16,000 clones, about 78% seen once, with approximately 15% in the top ten. The sequences come from unsorted PBMCs, collected less than 3.3 years after starting antiretroviral therapy. These receptors all come from a woman in her forties with HIV.

The chain carries TRBV5-4 and TRBJ2-5; no clear D. CDR3 length equals 12 residues. The germline V gene encodes CDR1 SGHNT and CDR2 YYREEE (reference sequence). Trimming removed 4 bases at V and 2 bases at J, with 6 bases between. The CDR3 loop reads CASSPEQETQYF. Written as DNA, the CDR3 is TGTGCCAGCAGCCCTGAACAAGAGACCCAGTACTTC.

The rearrangement links TRBV4-1 to TRBJ2-3; the match to TRBD1 covers 8 bases. CDR3 size: 16 residues. Germline V gives CDR1 MGHRA, CDR2 YSYEKL. J lost 0 bases, V lost 1 base, and 3 bases had no gene match. CDR3: CASSQGTGFSTDTQYF. CDR3 in DNA: TGCGCCAGCAGCCAAGGGACAGGGTTTAGCACAGATACGCAGTATTTT.

The sample holds one count of this clone. This chain joins TRBV18 and TRBJ1-1, with D unresolved. The CDR3 length is 14 residues. V lost 2 bases to trimming and J lost 0 bases, with 7 bases between them. Germline values: CDR1 KGHSH, CDR2 LQKENI. The CDR3: CASSPVNVNTEAFF. The CDR3 DNA reads as TGTGCCAGCTCACCAGTAAACGTGAACACTGAAGCTTTCTTT.

The V and J genes are TRBV7-2 and TRBJ2-2; D is uncertain. The CDR3 length is 17 residues. Germline values: CDR1 SGHTA, CDR2 FQGNSA. The V end was cut by 4 bases, the J end by 6 bases, with 21 bases between. The CDR3 is CASSSWFGGPLAGELFF. The CDR3 DNA sequence: TGTGCCAGCAGCTCCTGGTTCGGCGGCCCCTTGGCCGGGGAGCTGTTTTTT.

The J gene is TRBJ1-5, the V gene TRBV5-1; D is uncertain. The germline V and J ends were trimmed by 2 bases and 3 bases, with 18 bases remaining between them. The CDR3 covers 17 residues. CDR1 is SGHRS, CDR2 YFSETQ, per germline. The CDR3 spells CASSFNPLVGNNQPQHF. The CDR3 DNA sequence: TGCGCCAGCAGCTTCAACCCCCTCGTAGGGAACAATCAGCCCCAGCATTTT.

This chain uses TRBV5-4 with TRBJ2-1; a weak D match, TRBD1 (7 bases). Trimming shortened V by 2 bases and J by 15 bases, and 15 bases separated the two germline ends. The CDR3 totals 12 residues. Looked up from germline, CDR1 is SGHNT and CDR2 is YYREEE (reference sequence). DNA of the CDR3: TGTGCCAGCAGCTTTGATAGACAGGGAGGGTTCTTC. Translating gives CASSFDRQGGFF.

The gene calls are TRBV12-5 and TRBJ1-1; tentative D call: TRBD1 (6 bases). The CDR3 has 14 amino acids. V lost 6 bases and J 3 bases, leaving 14 bases between the germline ends. Germline CDR1 is LGHNT and CDR2 is FRNRAP. In DNA, the CDR3 is TGTGCTAGTGGGCCAGGGGCCTGGGACACTGAAGCTTTCTTT. Its translation: CASGPGAWDTEAFF. Full variable domain (remainder filled in from reference TRBV12-5 and TRBJ1-1): DARVTQTPRHKVTEMGQEVTMRCQPILGHNTVFWYRQTMMQGLELLAYFRNRAPLDDSGMPKDRFSAEMPDATLATLKIQPSEPRDSAVYFCASGPGAWDTEAFFGQGTRLTVV.